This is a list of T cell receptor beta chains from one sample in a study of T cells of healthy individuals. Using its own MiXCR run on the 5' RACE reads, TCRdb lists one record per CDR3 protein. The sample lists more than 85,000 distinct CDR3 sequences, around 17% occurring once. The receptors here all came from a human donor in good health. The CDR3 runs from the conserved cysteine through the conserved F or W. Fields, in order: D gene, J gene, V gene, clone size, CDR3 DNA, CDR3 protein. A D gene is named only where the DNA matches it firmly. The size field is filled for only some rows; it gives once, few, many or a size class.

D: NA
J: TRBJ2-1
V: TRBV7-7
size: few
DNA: TGTGCCAGCAGCCCCACAGGCTACAATGAGCAGTTCTTC
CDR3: CASSPTGYNEQFF

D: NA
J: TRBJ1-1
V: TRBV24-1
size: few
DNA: TGTGCCACCAGTGATTCAGCGGGGGGTGAAGCTTTCTTT
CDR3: CATSDSAGGEAFF

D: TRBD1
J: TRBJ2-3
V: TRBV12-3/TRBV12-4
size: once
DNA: TGTGCCAGCAGCTATATAGGGGGCCCGGCAGATACGCAGTATTTT
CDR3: CASSYIGGPADTQYF

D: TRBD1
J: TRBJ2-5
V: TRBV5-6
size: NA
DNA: TGTGCCAGCAGCTCGGACAGGGCATTCGAAGAGACCCAGTACTTC
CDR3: CASSSDRAFEETQYF

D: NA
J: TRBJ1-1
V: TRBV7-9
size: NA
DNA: TGTGCCAGCAGCTTTTATGAGAACACTGAAGCTTTCTTT
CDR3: CASSFYENTEAFF

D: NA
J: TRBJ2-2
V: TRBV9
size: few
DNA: TGTGCCAGCAGCGCCAAAACGGGGACCGGGGAGCTGTTTTTT
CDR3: CASSAKTGTGELFF

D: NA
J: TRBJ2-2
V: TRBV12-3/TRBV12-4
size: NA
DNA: TGTGCCAGCAGCCTCCCGAGGGGGACGGCCGGGGAGCTGTTTTTT
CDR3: CASSLPRGTAGELFF

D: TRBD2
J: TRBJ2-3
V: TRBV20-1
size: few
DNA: TGCAGTGAGCGGGGGCTACACACAGATACGCAGTATTTT
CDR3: CSERGLHTDTQYF

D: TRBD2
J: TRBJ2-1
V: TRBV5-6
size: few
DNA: TGTGCCAGCAGCTTGGCTAGCGGAACATACAATGAGCAGTTCTTC
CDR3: CASSLASGTYNEQFF

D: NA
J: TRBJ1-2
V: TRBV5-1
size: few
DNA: TGCGCCAGCAGCTTGTTCAGGGGTGAGGACTATGGCTACACCTTC
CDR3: CASSLFRGEDYGYTF

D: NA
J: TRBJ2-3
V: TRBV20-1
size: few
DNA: TGCAGTGCTAGGGAAGCTAGCAAGGTCGGGGATACGCAGTATTTT
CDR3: CSAREASKVGDTQYF

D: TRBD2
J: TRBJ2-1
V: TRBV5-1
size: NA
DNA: TGCGCCAGCAGCCGTACCCCGGGGACTAGCGGAGGTGAGCAGTTCTTC
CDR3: CASSRTPGTSGGEQFF

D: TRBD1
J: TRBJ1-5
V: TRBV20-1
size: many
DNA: TGCAGTGCTCCAATCCAGGGGGCTAGCAATCAGCCCCAGCATTTT
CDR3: CSAPIQGASNQPQHF

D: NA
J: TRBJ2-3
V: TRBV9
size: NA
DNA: TGTGCCAGCAGCGTAGGACGGGGGACAGATACGCAGTATTTT
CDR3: CASSVGRGTDTQYF

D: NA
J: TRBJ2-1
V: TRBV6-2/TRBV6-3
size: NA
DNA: TGTGCCAGCAGTCACCAGCTCGAACAACAGCAGTTCTTC
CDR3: CASSHQLEQQQFF

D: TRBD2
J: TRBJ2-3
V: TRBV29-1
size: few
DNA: TGCAGCGTTGCCCGGAGCGCGGGAGGCCTCACAGATACGCAGTATTTT
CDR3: CSVARSAGGLTDTQYF

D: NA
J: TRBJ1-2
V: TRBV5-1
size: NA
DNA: TGCGCCAGCAGCCCGGGTGGGGTATTCGACTATGGCTACACCTTC
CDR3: CASSPGGVFDYGYTF

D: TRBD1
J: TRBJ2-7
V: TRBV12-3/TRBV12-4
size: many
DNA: TGTGCCAGCGCTGGACAGGGTTTGGTTGAGCAGTACTTC
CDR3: CASAGQGLVEQYF

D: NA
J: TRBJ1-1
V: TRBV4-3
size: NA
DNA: TGCGCCAGCAGCCAAGAAATGGGACTGAACACTGAAGCTTTCTTT
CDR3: CASSQEMGLNTEAFF

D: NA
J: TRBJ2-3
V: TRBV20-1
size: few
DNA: TGCAGTGCTAGAGACCCTAGTCGGAACACAGATACGCAGTATTTT
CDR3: CSARDPSRNTDTQYF

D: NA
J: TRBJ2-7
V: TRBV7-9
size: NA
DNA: TGTGCCAGCAGCTCATTTAGGGACGCTGGATACGAGCAGTACTTC
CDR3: CASSSFRDAGYEQYF

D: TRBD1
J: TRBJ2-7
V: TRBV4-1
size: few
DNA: TGCGCCAGCAGCTTAGGGACAGGGGAAGCCTACGAGCAGTACTTC
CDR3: CASSLGTGEAYEQYF

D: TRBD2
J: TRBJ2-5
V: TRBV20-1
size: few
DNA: TGCAGTGCAAGGGGATCCGGTGTCTCCGGGACTAGCGGGGGGCTCCAAGAGACCCAGTACTTC
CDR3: CSARGSGVSGTSGGLQETQYF

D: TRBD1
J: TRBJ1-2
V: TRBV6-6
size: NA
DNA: TGTGCCAGCAGTTACCGACAGGGGGGGGGGAATGGCTACACCTTC
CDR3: CASSYRQGGGNGYTF

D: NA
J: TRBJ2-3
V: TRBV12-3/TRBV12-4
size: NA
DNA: TGTGCCAGCAGTGTGCAGGGGGATACGCAGTATTTT
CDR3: CASSVQGDTQYF

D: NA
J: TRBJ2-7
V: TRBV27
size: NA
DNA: TGTGCCAGCAGTTCACTGAACATTCCCCAGCAGTACTTC
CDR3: CASSSLNIPQQYF

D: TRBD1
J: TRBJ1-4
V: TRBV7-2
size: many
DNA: TGTGCCAGCAGCTTAGAGATGAGGACAGGCGGCGAAAAACTGTTTTTT
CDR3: CASSLEMRTGGEKLFF

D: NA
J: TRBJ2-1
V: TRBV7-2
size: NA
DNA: TGTGCCAGCAGCACCTACTCTGAGCAGTTCTTC
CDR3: CASSTYSEQFF

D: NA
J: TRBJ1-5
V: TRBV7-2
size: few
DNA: TGTGCCAGCAGCTTATCGGGCCAGGGTGGAAATCAGCCCCAGCATTTT
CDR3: CASSLSGQGGNQPQHF

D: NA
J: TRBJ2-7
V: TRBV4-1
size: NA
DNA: TGCGCCAGCAGCCCCCAACCCGGGACGGATATCTACGAGCAGTACTTC
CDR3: CASSPQPGTDIYEQYF

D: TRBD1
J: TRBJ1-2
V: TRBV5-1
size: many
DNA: TGCGCCAGCAGGGGGACAGCCAACTATGGCTACACCTTC
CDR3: CASRGTANYGYTF

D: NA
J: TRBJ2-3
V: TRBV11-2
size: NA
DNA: TGTGCCAGCAGTTCAGTGGCAGATACGCAGTATTTT
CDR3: CASSSVADTQYF

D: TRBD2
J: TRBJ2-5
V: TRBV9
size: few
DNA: TGTGCCAGCAGCGTAGGTCCTAGCGGGGTCCCAGGGGAGACCCAGTACTTC
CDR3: CASSVGPSGVPGETQYF

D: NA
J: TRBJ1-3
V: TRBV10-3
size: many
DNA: TGTGCCTCCCGGTCCGATGTCTCTGGAAACACCATATATTTT
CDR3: CASRSDVSGNTIYF

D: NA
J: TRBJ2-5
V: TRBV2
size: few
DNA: TGTGCCAGCAGTGAAGCGGAACAAGAGACCCAGTACTTC
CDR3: CASSEAEQETQYF

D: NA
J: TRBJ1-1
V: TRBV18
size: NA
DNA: TGTGCCAGCTCACCCCGGGACAATAATGCTGAAGCTTTCTTT
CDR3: CASSPRDNNAEAFF